The sequence of this T cell receptor (beta chain) was determined in a study of response to subunit inactivated influenza vaccine. Notes on the study in general: With each seasonal influenza vaccination, the authors suggested, few new T cells are recruited.

A single record per CDR3 protein comes from TCRdb applying MiXCR to the RT-PCR reads. The sample shows about 300,000 distinct CDR3 sequences, over 20% of them seen only once. This CDR3 is 13 amino acids long. Trimming took 5 bases from V and 3 from J, leaving 8 bases between them. Comments on this clonotype: Its antigen is still unknown.

The source was PBMCs from blood, collected about 20 months after vaccination. The receptor comes from a man in his fifties or sixties who received an inactivated influenza vaccine. The chain employs TRBV12-3 or TRBV12-4 and TRBJ2-1; tentatively, D is TRBD2 (5 bases). This CDR3 reads CASSLRDYNEQFF. For the CDR3, the DNA is TGTGCCAGCAGTCTCCGGGACTACAATGAGCAGTTCTTC.